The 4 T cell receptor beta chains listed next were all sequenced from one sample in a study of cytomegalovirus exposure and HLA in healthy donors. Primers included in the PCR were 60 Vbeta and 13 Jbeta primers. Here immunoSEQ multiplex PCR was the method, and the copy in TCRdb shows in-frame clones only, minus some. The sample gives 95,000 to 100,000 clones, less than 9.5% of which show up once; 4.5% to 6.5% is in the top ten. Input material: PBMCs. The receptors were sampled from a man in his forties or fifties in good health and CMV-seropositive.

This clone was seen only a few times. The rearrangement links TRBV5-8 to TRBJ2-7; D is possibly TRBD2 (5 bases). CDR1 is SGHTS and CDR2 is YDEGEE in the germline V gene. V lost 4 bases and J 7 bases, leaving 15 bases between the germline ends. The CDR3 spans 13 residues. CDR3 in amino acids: CASSPGEGREQYF. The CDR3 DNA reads TGTGCCAGCAGCCCGGGCGAGGGAAGGGAGCAGTACTTC.

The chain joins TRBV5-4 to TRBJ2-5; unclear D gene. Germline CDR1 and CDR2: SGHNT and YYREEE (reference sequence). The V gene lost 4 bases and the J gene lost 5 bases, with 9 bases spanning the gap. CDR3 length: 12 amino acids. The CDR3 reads CASSPSEETQYF. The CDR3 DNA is TGTGCCAGCAGCCCGAGTGAGGAGACCCAGTACTTC.

The CDR3 DNA follows: TGCAGCGTTGAATCACAGGGGGCCTATGGCTACACCTTC. Encoded protein: CSVESQGAYGYTF. The chain couples TRBV29-1 to TRBJ1-2; 9 bases fit TRBD1. With V trimmed by 2 bases and J by 4 bases, 2 bases remained unmatched. This CDR3 comprises 13 residues. CDR1 and CDR2 (germline): SQVTM, ANQGSEA.

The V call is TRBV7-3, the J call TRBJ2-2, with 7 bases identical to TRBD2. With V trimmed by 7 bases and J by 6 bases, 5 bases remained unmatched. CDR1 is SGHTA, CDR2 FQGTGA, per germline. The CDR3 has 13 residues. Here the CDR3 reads CASTKAGSGELFF. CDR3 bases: TGTGCCAGCACCAAAGCGGGATCCGGGGAGCTGTTTTTT. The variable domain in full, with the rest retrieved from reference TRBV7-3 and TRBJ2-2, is GAGVSQTPSNKVTEKGKYVELRCDPISGHTALYWYRQSLGQGPEFLIYFQGTGAADDSGLPNDRFFAVRPEGSVSTLKIQRTERGDSAVYLCASTKAGSGELFFGEGSRLTVL.